Below, 17 T cell receptor beta chains from the same sample are listed, as sequenced in a study of T cell repertoires in ileal Crohn's disease. The repertoire was sequenced with immunoSEQ multiplex PCR; TCRdb's copy has only in-frame clones and lacks some. The profile covers about 11,000 clones, with under 80% appearing a single time and about 4.5% taken by the ten largest. Sequencing was carried out using ileal tissue. The receptors were gathered from an adult with Crohn's disease.

The rearrangement links TRBV27 to TRBJ2-7; D possibly corresponds to TRBD2 (7 bases). The germline V gene encodes CDR1 MNHEY and CDR2 SMNVEV (reference sequence). The germline V and J ends were trimmed by 4 bases and 5 bases, with 15 bases remaining between them. The CDR3 is 14 residues long. CDR3 loop: CASSSRGGSHEQYF. In DNA form, the CDR3 reads TGTGCCAGCAGTTCGAGGGGGGGTAGTCACGAGCAGTACTTC.

The V gene is TRBV10-1, the J gene TRBJ2-7; D uncertain. In germline, CDR1 is WNHNN, CDR2 SYGVQD (reference sequence). This CDR3 has 14 amino acids. V gave up 0 bases and J gave up 2 bases, with 8 bases separating them. This chain's CDR3 is CASSESGDAYEQYF. The CDR3 bases are TGCGCCAGCAGTGAGTCTGGAGATGCCTACGAGCAGTACTTC.

J is TRBJ2-7 and V is TRBV9; D is ambiguous. The CDR3 sequence is 14 residues long. Trimming removed 1 base from V and 0 bases from J, with 8 bases in between. The germline CDR1 and CDR2 sequences are SGDLS and YYNGEE. CDR3: CASSVSGNSYEQYF. For the CDR3, the DNA is TGTGCCAGCAGCGTATCAGGAAACTCCTACGAGCAGTACTTC.

This clone was observed a handful of times. V gene TRBV6-1 combines with J gene TRBJ1-2, with D possibly TRBD1 on 6 matching bases. Germline CDR1 and CDR2: MNHNS and SASEGT. This CDR3 is built from 13 residues. V lost 11 bases, J lost 4 bases, and 17 bases lay in between. The CDR3 sequence is CAGFRTDLYGYTF. CDR3 DNA: TGTGCCGGCTTTCGGACAGATCTCTATGGCTACACCTTC.

The rearrangement links TRBV6-5 to TRBJ1-3; D is ambiguous. V was shortened by 4 bases and J by 0 bases, with 10 bases between the two germline ends. The CDR3 has 15 residues. Germline assignment: CDR1 MNHEY and CDR2 SVGAGI. The CDR3 here is CASSSAARSGNTIYF. As DNA, the CDR3 is TGTGCCAGCAGTTCGGCGGCCCGCTCTGGAAACACCATATATTTT.

This chain joins TRBV2 and TRBJ1-5, with D perhaps matching TRBD1 (5 bases). This CDR3 has 14 residues. Germline CDR1 and CDR2: SNHLY and FYNNEI. Between the trimmed V and J ends, which lost 2 bases and 7 bases, there was a span of 12 bases. Here the CDR3 reads CASSELGGRQPQHF. Written as DNA, the CDR3 is TGTGCCAGCAGTGAACTTGGGGGGAGGCAGCCCCAGCATTTT.

The V call is TRBV18, the J call TRBJ1-3, with D possibly being TRBD1 (5 bases). The CDR3 sequence is 15 residues long. V shed 2 bases and J shed 3 bases, with 11 bases lying between them. Germline V gene sequence: CDR1 KGHSH, CDR2 LQKENI. The CDR3 DNA sequence: TGTGCCAGCTCACCAAGGGGTTTACTTGGAAACACCATATATTTT. Encoded protein: CASSPRGLLGNTIYF. The entire variable domain, with the rest obtained from reference TRBV18 and TRBJ1-3, is as follows: NAGVMQNPRHLVRRRGQEARLRCSPMKGHSHVYWYRQLPEEGLKFMVYLQKENIIDESGMPKERFSAEFPKEGPSILRIQQVVRGDSAAYFCASSPRGLLGNTIYFGEGSWLTVV.

The V gene is TRBV6-6, the J gene TRBJ2-7, with 7 bases fitting TRBD1. Trimming at V came to 4 bases and at J to 1 base, leaving 7 bases not matched to a gene. CDR1 is MNHNY, CDR2 SVGAGI, per germline (reference sequence). The CDR3 consists of 15 residues. The CDR3 nucleotides are TGTGCCAGCAGTTGGCCGACAGGGCGGTCCTACGAGCAGTACTTC. Its protein is CASSWPTGRSYEQYF.

This sequence joins TRBV29-1 and TRBJ1-2, with 7 bases identical to TRBD1. Trimming took 8 bases from V and 7 from J; bases not matched to a gene: 16. CDR3 length: 14 amino acids. Germline assignment: CDR1 SQVTM and CDR2 ANQGSEA. The CDR3 is CSTSQGTEVGGYTF. Written as DNA, the CDR3 is TGCAGCACTTCCCAGGGGACAGAGGTTGGTGGCTACACCTTC. Full variable domain (missing parts from reference TRBV29-1 and TRBJ1-2): SAVISQKPSRDICQRGTSLTIQCQVDSQVTMMFWYRQQPGQSLTLIATANQGSEATYESGFVIDKFPISRPNLTFSTLTVSNMSPEDSSIYLCSTSQGTEVGGYTFGSGTRLTVV.

The count of this clone is one. V usage is TRBV11-3 and J usage is TRBJ1-1; D is perhaps TRBD1 (6 bases). V lost 6 bases to trimming and J lost 5 bases, with 16 bases between them. This CDR3 region has 14 residues. Germline CDR1 reads SGHNT; CDR2 reads YENEEA. The CDR3 DNA reads TGTGCCAGCAGGGCAGGGGATTTGGGTACTGAAGCTTTCTTT. Its translation: CASRAGDLGTEAFF.

This clone was seen a few times. The J gene is TRBJ2-3, the V gene TRBV5-1, with D possibly TRBD2 on 5 matching bases. The germline V gene has CDR1 SGHRS and CDR2 YFSETQ. V was pared by 0 bases and J by 6 bases, with 14 bases between. This CDR3 region has 15 residues. CDR3 nucleotides: TGCGCCAGCAGCTTGGAACATAGCAGGACTGATACGCAGTATTTT. It encodes CASSLEHSRTDTQYF.

Here the CDR3 DNA reads TGTGCCAGCAGTTACCCGAAGGGGAGGTTGACTGACGAGCAGTACTTC. Its protein product is CASSYPKGRLTDEQYF. This rearrangement joins TRBV6-6 to TRBJ2-7, with a weak D call TRBD2 (6 bases). The germline CDR1 and CDR2 sequences are MNHNY and SVGAGI (reference sequence). Between the trimmed V and J ends, which lost 2 bases and 5 bases, there was a span of 19 bases. The CDR3 is 16 residues long.

This clone was seen a few times. The chain is built from TRBV10-3 and TRBJ1-1, with D unresolved. This CDR3 region has 14 residues. V lost 6 bases to trimming and J lost 1 base, with 12 bases between them. Germline lookup yields CDR1 ENHRY and CDR2 SYGVKD. The CDR3, as DNA: TGTGCCATCAGCTTAACGTACAAGAACACTGAAGCTTTCTTT. It yields the protein CAISLTYKNTEAFF.

This chain connects TRBV4-3 to TRBJ2-7; a weak D match, TRBD1 (6 bases). V lost 0 bases and J lost 2, with 17 bases in between. In germline, CDR1 is LGHNA, CDR2 YSLEER. This CDR3 spans 17 amino acids. CDR3 nucleotide sequence: TGCGCCAGCAGCCAAGAATCCCGGACAGAGCCTCCCTACGAGCAGTACTTC. Protein product: CASSQESRTEPPYEQYF.

The V call is TRBV6-4, the J call TRBJ2-5; 8 nucleotides agree with TRBD2. Germline loops: CDR1 MRHNA, CDR2 SNTAGT. The V segment lost 3 bases and the J segment 0 bases; nucleotides outside the gene matches: 3. CDR3 length: 15 amino acids. The CDR3 reads CASSERAGDQETQYF. The CDR3 DNA is TGTGCCAGCAGTGAAAGAGCGGGGGACCAAGAGACCCAGTACTTC.

V is TRBV5-4 and J is TRBJ1-1, with D unresolved. The CDR3 extends over 16 amino acids. Trimming cost V 0 bases and J 3 bases, with 15 bases left between them. Germline V gene data show CDR1 as SGHNT and CDR2 as YYREEE (reference sequence). The CDR3 here is CASSLGRQGRDTEAFF. In nucleotides, the CDR3 is TGTGCCAGCAGCTTGGGGCGCCAAGGGAGGGACACTGAAGCTTTCTTT.

V gene TRBV5-1 combines with J gene TRBJ2-5; 9 bases line up with TRBD1. Per germline, CDR1 SGHRS and CDR2 YFSETQ. This CDR3 has 14 residues. The V segment lost 2 bases and the J segment 4 bases; nucleotides outside the gene matches: 3. In DNA form, the CDR3 reads TGCGCCAGCAGCTTAGGACAGGGGAGAGAGACCCAGTACTTC. This codes for CASSLGQGRETQYF. Full variable domain (rest looked up from reference TRBV5-1 and TRBJ2-5): KAGVTQTPRYLIKTRGQQVTLSCSPISGHRSVSWYQQTPGQGLQFLFEYFSETQRNKGNFPGRFSGRQFSNSRSEMNVSTLELGDSALYLCASSLGQGRETQYFGPGTRLLVL.